This T cell receptor beta chain was identified during a study of graft-versus-host responses after intestinal transplantation. CDR1 MGHRA and CDR2 YSYEKL come from the germline V gene. This CDR3 has 18 residues. V was shortened by 3 bases and J by 0 bases, with 18 bases between the two germline ends. Profiling relied on immunoSEQ multiplex PCR, and the TCRdb table lists in-frame clones only, not all of them. The sample includes approximately 75,000 clones, roughly 94% of them seen just once. Of note for this clone: Its antigen is unidentified.

The chain recombines TRBV4-1 with TRBJ2-1; tentative D call: TRBD2 (5 bases). The specimen comprised unstimulated CD8+ T cells sorted from spleen or lymph node cells, sampled before intestinal transplant. This clonotype originated in a human donor who received an intestinal transplant. This CDR3 reads CASSQDRESGGSYNEQFF. CDR3 nucleotide sequence: TGCGCCAGCAGCCAGGACCGGGAAAGCGGAGGCTCCTACAATGAGCAGTTCTTC.